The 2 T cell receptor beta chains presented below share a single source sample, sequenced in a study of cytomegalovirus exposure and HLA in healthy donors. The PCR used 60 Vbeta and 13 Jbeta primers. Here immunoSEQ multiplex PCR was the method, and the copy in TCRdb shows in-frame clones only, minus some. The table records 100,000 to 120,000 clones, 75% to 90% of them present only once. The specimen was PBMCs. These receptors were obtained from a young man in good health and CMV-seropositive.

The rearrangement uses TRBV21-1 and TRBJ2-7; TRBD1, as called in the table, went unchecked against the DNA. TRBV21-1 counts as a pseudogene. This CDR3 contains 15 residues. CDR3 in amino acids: CASSKDPGFSYEQYF. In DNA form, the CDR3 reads TGTGCCAGCAGCAAAGATCCAGGTTTCTCCTACGAGCAGTACTTC.

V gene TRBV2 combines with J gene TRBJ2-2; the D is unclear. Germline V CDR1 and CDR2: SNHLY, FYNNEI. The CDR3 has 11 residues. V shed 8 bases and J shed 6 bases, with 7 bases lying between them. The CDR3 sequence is CASRVPGELFF. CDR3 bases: TGTGCCAGCCGCGTCCCCGGGGAGCTGTTTTTT.